This is a list of T cell receptor beta chains from one sample in a study of cytomegalovirus exposure and HLA in healthy donors. Data came from immunoSEQ multiplex PCR; TCRdb stores just in-frame clones and leaves some out. The data include over 200,000 clones; the top ten clones carry under 1%. Sequenced input: PBMCs. Receptors originate from a woman between 25 and 40 years old in good health and CMV-seropositive. The CDR3 runs from the conserved cysteine through the conserved F or W. Each record gives: CDR3 length, J gene, V gene, D gene, CDR3 protein, CDR3 DNA. The D gene is left open where the match is weak.

12 | TRBJ1-5 | TRBV19 | NA | CASRTGGQPQHF | TGTGCCAGTCGAACGGGGGGTCAGCCCCAGCATTTT
14 | TRBJ2-1 | TRBV28 | TRBD2 | CASSWTSGNNEQFF | TGTGCCAGCAGTTGGACTAGCGGAAACAATGAGCAGTTCTTC
17 | TRBJ1-2 | TRBV28 | TRBD1 | CASSYGTGGSRIFGYTF | TGTGCCAGCAGTTATGGGACAGGGGGTTCTCGAATTTTTGGCTACACCTTC
15 | TRBJ1-1 | TRBV6-5 | NA | CASSPPTAGNTEAFF | TGTGCCAGCAGCCCCCCGACAGCAGGGAACACTGAAGCTTTCTTT
16 | TRBJ1-2 | TRBV7-9 | TRBD1 | CASSPPWTGVNYGYTF | TGTGCCAGCAGCCCCCCCTGGACAGGGGTTAACTATGGCTACACCTTC
13 | TRBJ1-2 | TRBV6-1 | TRBD1 | CASSVGDSYGYTF | TGTGCCAGCAGCGTCGGGGACAGCTATGGCTACACCTTC
14 | TRBJ1-3 | TRBV7-2 | NA | CASSSRASGNTIYF | TGTGCCAGCAGCTCCAGGGCTTCGGGAAACACCATATATTTT
15 | TRBJ1-2 | TRBV2 | NA | CASIKTGPTNYGYTF | TGTGCCAGCATAAAAACAGGGCCAACTAACTATGGCTACACCTTC
14 | TRBJ1-1 | TRBV18 | NA | CASSPPPGNTEAFF | TGTGCCAGCTCACCTCCCCCCGGGAACACTGAAGCTTTCTTT
12 | TRBJ1-1 | TRBV5-1 | NA | CASSLHPTEAFF | TGTGCCAGCAGCTTACACCCCACTGAAGCTTTCTTT
16 | TRBJ2-5 | TRBV5-6 | NA | CASSRDRTKYEETQYF | TGTGCCAGCAGCCGCGACAGGACGAAATATGAAGAGACCCAGTACTTC
17 | TRBJ1-5 | TRBV27 | TRBD1 | CASSEQGFRGGNQPQHF | TGTGCCAGCAGTGAACAGGGGTTCCGAGGTGGCAATCAGCCCCAGCATTTT
15 | TRBJ2-7 | TRBV11-2 | NA | CASSRTWGPLGEQYF | TGTGCCAGCAGTAGAACATGGGGGCCCTTGGGCGAGCAGTACTTC
13 | TRBJ2-3 | TRBV5-1 | NA | CASSFPGEDTQYF | TGCGCCAGCAGCTTCCCCGGTGAGGATACGCAGTATTTT
15 | TRBJ1-2 | TRBV28 | TRBD1 | CASSLQTGRNYGYTF | TGTGCCAGCAGTTTGCAGACAGGGCGCAACTATGGCTACACCTTC
14 | TRBJ2-3 | TRBV19 | TRBD2 | CASKSAGVKDTQYF | TGTGCCAGTAAGTCGGCGGGGGTAAAAGATACGCAGTATTTT
14 | TRBJ1-2 | TRBV10-3 | NA | CAISVEDTWAGYTF | TGTGCCATCAGTGTGGAAGACACTTGGGCTGGCTACACCTTC
14 | TRBJ1-1 | TRBV16 | NA | CASSQAGRVTEAFF | TGTGCCAGCAGCCAAGCGGGACGCGTCACTGAAGCTTTCTTT
15 | TRBJ1-1 | TRBV5-1 | NA | CASSSGLGVSTEAFF | TGCGCCAGCAGCAGCGGGCTGGGGGTAAGCACTGAAGCTTTCTTT
13 | TRBJ1-5 | TRBV28 | NA | CASSFIRNQPQHF | TGTGCCAGCAGTTTTATCAGGAATCAGCCCCAGCATTTT
14 | TRBJ2-5 | TRBV19 | TRBD1 | CASSSRQGQETQYF | TGTGCCAGTAGTTCCCGACAGGGCCAAGAGACCCAGTACTTC
14 | TRBJ2-7 | TRBV29-1 | TRBD1 | CSVRGDRGSDEQYF | TGCAGCGTGCGGGGTGACAGGGGATCCGACGAGCAGTACTTC
15 | TRBJ1-5 | TRBV18 | NA | CASSREALGNQPQHF | TGTGCCAGCTCCCGGGAAGCGTTGGGCAATCAGCCCCAGCATTTT
13 | TRBJ2-7 | TRBV5-1 | TRBD2 | CASSLSRGSEQYF | TGCGCCAGCAGCTTGTCGCGGGGGTCAGAGCAGTACTTC
14 | TRBJ2-1 | TRBV27 | TRBD2 | CATIGTSGEVEQFF | TGTGCCACCATAGGGACTAGCGGTGAAGTTGAGCAGTTCTTC
15 | TRBJ1-4 | TRBV7-2 | NA | CASSLDLYRAEKLFF | TGTGCCAGCAGCTTAGACCTATACAGGGCTGAAAAACTGTTTTTT
15 | TRBJ2-7 | TRBV28 | TRBD1 | CASRIRDSYVYEQYF | TGTGCCAGCAGGATCCGGGACAGCTATGTCTACGAGCAGTACTTC
14 | TRBJ1-3 | TRBV18 | NA | CASSLGGSGNTIYF | TGTGCCAGCTCACTCGGCGGCTCTGGAAACACCATATATTTT
18 | TRBJ2-3 | TRBV6-1 | TRBD2 | CASSDLQIGTSGRAAQYF | TGTGCCAGCAGTGACCTTCAGATAGGGACTAGCGGGAGGGCGGCGCAGTATTTT